The 17 T cell receptor beta chains below come from one sample, sequenced in a study of T-cell reconstitution after alpha-beta-depleted transplantation in children. TCRbeta library preparation incorporated unique molecular identifiers. TCRdb re-called the PCR reads with MiXCR, one entry per CDR3 protein. This sample yields 490,000 or so distinct CDR3 sequences, of which around 13% are seen a single time; about 6% belongs to the top ten. Sequenced material: PBMCs from the stem cell graft donor, taken from the stem cell graft. The receptors derive from a human donor who donated a stem cell graft to a child with combined immunodeficiency.

This clonotype came up a few times. The chain carries TRBV20-1 and TRBJ2-1, with D hard to call. Germline loops: CDR1 DFQATT, CDR2 SNEGSKA (reference sequence). This CDR3 spans 13 amino acids. The CDR3 bases are TGCAGCGTGACTGGGCACTCCTACAATGAGCAGTTCTTC. Translation: CSVTGHSYNEQFF.

V and J are TRBV6-1 and TRBJ2-3; D is unclear. From germline, CDR1 is MNHNS and CDR2 SASEGT. Trimming shortened V by 1 base and J by 0 bases, and 11 bases separated the two germline ends. There are 16 residues in the CDR3. CDR3 bases: TGTGCCAGCAGTGAAGATGAGGTTCCTAGCACAGATACGCAGTATTTT. Translated: CASSEDEVPSTDTQYF.

This clonotype appeared a few times. This chain connects TRBV27 to TRBJ1-5, with 7 nucleotides matching TRBD1. CDR3 length equals 16 residues. Per germline, CDR1 MNHEY and CDR2 SMNVEV (reference sequence). V dropped 5 bases and J dropped 0; count of bases not matched to a gene: 7. CDR3 residues: CASSQGVSGSNQPQHF. Here the CDR3 DNA reads TGTGCCAGCAGTCAGGGGGTGTCAGGTAGCAATCAGCCCCAGCATTTT.

This rearrangement joins TRBV7-8 to TRBJ2-7, with D perhaps being TRBD1 or TRBD2 (5 bases each). Deletions cut 5 bases from V and 6 bases from J, with 17 bases between. The CDR3 sequence is 14 residues long. Germline V gene data show CDR1 as SGHVS and CDR2 as FQNEAQ. The CDR3 DNA reads TGTGCCAGCAGCCAAAGGACAAGTCGGGGCGAGCAGTACTTC. It codes for CASSQRTSRGEQYF. Using reference TRBV7-8 and TRBJ2-7 for the parts outside the CDR3, the full variable domain is GAGVSQSPRYKVAKRGQDVALRCDPISGHVSLFWYQQALGQGPEFLTYFQNEAQLDKSGLPSDRFFAERPEGSVSTLKIQRTQQEDSAVYLCASSQRTSRGEQYFGPGTRLTVT.

This clonotype occurred a few times. This sequence joins TRBV9 and TRBJ2-7; D tentatively reads TRBD1 or TRBD2 (5 bases each). Germline CDR1 is SGDLS and CDR2 is YYNGEE. This CDR3 region has 15 residues. V lost 0 bases and J 4 bases, leaving 14 bases between the germline ends. Here the CDR3 DNA reads TGTGCCAGCAGCGTAGGCTCGGGACGTGGGTACGAGCAGTACTTC. This codes for CASSVGSGRGYEQYF.

This chain uses TRBV18 with TRBJ1-4; weak D call: TRBD1 (6 bases). V was cut by 3 bases and J by 5 bases, with 16 bases left in between. The CDR3 extends over 16 amino acids. CDR1 is KGHSH, CDR2 LQKENI, per germline. The CDR3 spells CASSPNRASGNEKLFF. The CDR3 bases are TGTGCCAGCTCACCGAACAGGGCGTCTGGAAATGAAAAACTGTTTTTT.

This clonotype has at least ten counts. This chain uses TRBV9 with TRBJ2-7, with 10 bases fitting TRBD1. CDR1 is SGDLS and CDR2 is YYNGEE in the germline V gene. V was clipped by 4 bases and J by 4 bases; unmatched bases: 2. CDR3 length equals 13 residues. CDR3 sequence reads: CASSRGQGYEQYF. CDR3 in DNA: TGTGCCAGCAGCAGGGGACAGGGGTACGAGCAGTACTTC.

The rearrangement uses TRBV11-2 and TRBJ2-5; tentatively, D is TRBD2 (5 bases). V was pared by 1 base and J by 0 bases, with 9 bases between. The CDR3 is 15 amino acids. Germline V CDR1 and CDR2: SGHAT, FQNNGV. DNA of the CDR3: TGTGCCAGCAGCTTAGTAGGAGGAGACCAAGAGACCCAGTACTTC. It specifies CASSLVGGDQETQYF.

This clonotype occurred many times. V and J are TRBV28 and TRBJ2-7; a possible D gene is TRBD1 (5 bases). Germline values: CDR1 MDHEN, CDR2 SYDVKM. V was trimmed by 5 bases and J by 4 bases, leaving 18 bases between them. CDR3 size: 15 residues. The CDR3 nucleotides are TGTGCCAGCAGTACCAGGACAAGTGGGGCTTACGAGCAGTACTTC. Translated, it gives CASSTRTSGAYEQYF.

The rearrangement links TRBV4-3 to TRBJ2-1; D ambiguous. This CDR3 has 15 amino acids. From germline, CDR1 is LGHNA and CDR2 YSLEER. The V gene lost 1 base and the J gene lost 6 bases, with 13 bases spanning the gap. The DNA of the CDR3 is TGCGCCAGCAGCCAAGCCTGGATGCGTACCAATGAGCAGTTCTTC. It specifies CASSQAWMRTNEQFF.

This clonotype appeared a few times. The rearrangement uses TRBV5-1 and TRBJ2-1, with TRBD2 matching over 11 bases. Germline values: CDR1 SGHRS, CDR2 YFSETQ. Trimming cost V 5 bases and J 7 bases; bases outside gene matches: 8. There are 15 residues in the CDR3. CDR3 DNA sequence: TGCGCCAGCAGGGTCGGGACTAGCGGAGCAAATGAGCAGTTCTTC. This codes for CASRVGTSGANEQFF.

The table lists this clonotype with a few counts. The chain carries TRBV7-9 and TRBJ1-4, with D unresolved. The V and J ends lost 7 bases and 8 bases respectively, with 17 bases between them. The CDR3 length is 14 residues. Germline assignment: CDR1 SEHNR and CDR2 FQNEAQ (reference sequence). The CDR3 nucleotides read TGTGCCAGCACCCAGAATGGTCTGGGAGAAAAACTGTTTTTT. It encodes CASTQNGLGEKLFF.

This clonotype was counted many times. CDR3 nucleotide sequence: TGTGCCAGCAGCTTCGAAACAGATACGCAGTATTTT. It specifies CASSFETDTQYF. The chain recombines TRBV28 with TRBJ2-3, with D uncertain. CDR3 length: 12 amino acids. V gave up 6 bases and J gave up 3 bases, with 7 bases separating them. Germline assignment: CDR1 MDHEN and CDR2 SYDVKM. The full variable domain, in which reference TRBV28 and TRBJ2-3 provide the parts outside the CDR3, is DVKVTQSSRYLVKRTGEKVFLECVQDMDHENMFWYRQDPGLGLRLIYFSYDVKMKEKGDIPEGYSVSREKKERFSLILESASTNQTSMYLCASSFETDTQYFGPGTRLTVL.

This clonotype was recorded many times. Here the CDR3 reads CASRLLTSPGVGDEQFF. In DNA, the CDR3 is TGTGCCAGCAGGTTGCTGACTAGTCCGGGGGTTGGGGATGAGCAGTTCTTC. The chain joins TRBV12-3 or TRBV12-4 to TRBJ2-1, with a weak D call TRBD2 (6 bases). V lost 6 bases and J 8 bases, leaving 26 bases between the germline ends. CDR3 length: 17 residues.

J is TRBJ2-3 and V is TRBV29-1, with D possibly called TRBD1 or TRBD2 (5 bases each). Germline V gene lookup returns CDR1 SQVTM and CDR2 ANQGSEA. Trimming left V 7 bases short and J 4 bases short, with 15 bases between. This CDR3 comprises 13 residues. For the CDR3, the DNA is TGCAGCGGTGTAGCTTGGGACGCAGATACGCAGTATTTT. This translates into CSGVAWDADTQYF.

This clonotype has just a few counts. The chain recombines TRBV12-3 or TRBV12-4 with TRBJ2-7; the D gene is possibly TRBD2 (6 bases). V was cut by 10 bases and J by 3 bases, with 16 bases left in between. The CDR3 is 13 residues long. The CDR3 region has the DNA TGTGCCACCGCCTACAGGAGGGACTACGAGCAGTACTTC. Translated: CATAYRRDYEQYF.

The chain uses TRBV24-1 and TRBJ2-7; maybe TRBD2 (7 bases). The CDR3 is made up of 16 amino acids. The V end lost 3 bases, the J end lost 5 bases, and 19 bases lay between the germline ends. Germline V gene data show CDR1 as KGHDR and CDR2 as SFDVKD. The DNA of the CDR3 is TGTGCCACCAGTGATCCGCACCGGGGGGCGCAGAACGAGCAGTACTTC. Its protein is CATSDPHRGAQNEQYF.